The rows below give T cell receptor beta chains drawn from one sample of a study of blood T cell repertoires in COVID-19. Clones were sequenced by immunoSEQ multiplex PCR, and TCRdb holds only the in-frame ones, with some missing. This sample carries more than 140,000 clones, just over 85% of them seen once, and the ten largest clones take approximately 1.4%. Specimen: peripheral blood. These receptors all come from an older woman with acute or convalescent COVID-19. Each CDR3 is given with its conserved first and last residue. D genes are given only for firm matches. Not all rows give a size; the values are once, few, many and, for expanded clones, a class.

d_call: TRBD1
j_call: TRBJ1-3
v_call: TRBV30
clone_size: -
cdr3_nt: TGTGCCTGGAGTGGACAGGGCGGAAACACCATATATTTT
cdr3_aa: CAWSGQGGNTIYF

d_call: -
j_call: TRBJ2-5
v_call: TRBV12-3/TRBV12-4
clone_size: -
cdr3_nt: TGTGCCAGCAGTAGTCCGGTTGGAGAGACCCAGTACTTC
cdr3_aa: CASSSPVGETQYF

d_call: TRBD1
j_call: TRBJ1-2
v_call: TRBV6-2/TRBV6-3
clone_size: once
cdr3_nt: TGTGCCAGCAGTTACTCGGGACAGGGCGATGGCTACACCTTC
cdr3_aa: CASSYSGQGDGYTF

d_call: TRBD1
j_call: TRBJ2-7
v_call: TRBV10-3
clone_size: -
cdr3_nt: TGCGCATCCTGGGACAGGGGCTACGAGCAGTACTTC
cdr3_aa: CASWDRGYEQYF

d_call: -
j_call: TRBJ1-1
v_call: TRBV5-1
clone_size: -
cdr3_nt: TGCGCCAGCAGCCCATTGGACTCCATTGACACTGAAGCTTTCTTT
cdr3_aa: CASSPLDSIDTEAFF

d_call: -
j_call: TRBJ1-2
v_call: TRBV12-3/TRBV12-4
clone_size: -
cdr3_nt: TGTGCCAGCAGTTTTGTTCGGGATGGCTACACCTTC
cdr3_aa: CASSFVRDGYTF

d_call: TRBD2
j_call: TRBJ2-1
v_call: TRBV30
clone_size: -
cdr3_nt: TGTGCCTGGAGTCTAGCGGGGAATGAGCAGTTCTTC
cdr3_aa: CAWSLAGNEQFF

d_call: -
j_call: TRBJ1-5
v_call: TRBV6-2/TRBV6-3
clone_size: -
cdr3_nt: TGTGCCAGCAGTTTCCGGGAAGTTAATCAGCCCCAGCATTTT
cdr3_aa: CASSFREVNQPQHF

d_call: -
j_call: TRBJ2-2
v_call: TRBV3-1/TRBV3-2
clone_size: -
cdr3_nt: TGTGCCAGCAGCCAAAGGGGGACCGGGGAGCTGTTTTTT
cdr3_aa: CASSQRGTGELFF

d_call: -
j_call: TRBJ2-1
v_call: TRBV19
clone_size: -
cdr3_nt: TGTGCCAGCGCCCTTGGGAGCGCGGGCTACAATGAGCAGTTCTTC
cdr3_aa: CASALGSAGYNEQFF

d_call: -
j_call: TRBJ1-5
v_call: TRBV10-3
clone_size: -
cdr3_nt: TGTGCCATCAGGAATGAGGGAGGGTCGGCGCCCCAGCATTTT
cdr3_aa: CAIRNEGGSAPQHF

d_call: TRBD1
j_call: TRBJ1-4
v_call: TRBV12-3/TRBV12-4
clone_size: -
cdr3_nt: TGTGCCAGCAGCCGGACAGGGGATGAAAAACTGTTTTTT
cdr3_aa: CASSRTGDEKLFF

d_call: -
j_call: TRBJ1-4
v_call: TRBV5-8
clone_size: -
cdr3_nt: TGTGCCAGCAGCTTGGAGGGGTCCGGAACTAATGAAAAACTGTTTTTT
cdr3_aa: CASSLEGSGTNEKLFF

d_call: TRBD1
j_call: TRBJ2-7
v_call: TRBV19
clone_size: -
cdr3_nt: TGTGCCAGTAGTATAGATTTAAGGACAGGGGCCCACGAGCAGTACTTC
cdr3_aa: CASSIDLRTGAHEQYF

d_call: -
j_call: TRBJ1-3
v_call: TRBV14
clone_size: once
cdr3_nt: TGTGCCAGCAGCCAAGTCCGCGCCTCTGGAAACACCATATATTTT
cdr3_aa: CASSQVRASGNTIYF

d_call: -
j_call: TRBJ2-7
v_call: TRBV6-5
clone_size: -
cdr3_nt: TGTGCCAGTGAGCCGACCAGGGGTCACGAGCAGTACTTC
cdr3_aa: CASEPTRGHEQYF

d_call: TRBD2
j_call: TRBJ2-1
v_call: TRBV7-2
clone_size: -
cdr3_nt: TGTGCCAGCAGCTCCATATCGGGACTAGGCAGGGCGCAGTTCTTC
cdr3_aa: CASSSISGLGRAQFF

d_call: TRBD2
j_call: TRBJ2-2
v_call: TRBV27
clone_size: -
cdr3_nt: TGTGCCAGCAGACGGGGGGGATCGAACACCGGGGAGCTGTTTTTT
cdr3_aa: CASRRGGSNTGELFF

d_call: TRBD1
j_call: TRBJ2-1
v_call: TRBV7-2
clone_size: -
cdr3_nt: TGTGCCAGCAGCTCGACAGGGGGCATTGGGAATGAGCAGTTCTTC
cdr3_aa: CASSSTGGIGNEQFF

d_call: TRBD1
j_call: TRBJ1-2
v_call: TRBV28
clone_size: -
cdr3_nt: TGTGCCAGCAGGATAACTCAGGGGGCCCCTTTATATGGCTACACCTTC
cdr3_aa: CASRITQGAPLYGYTF

d_call: -
j_call: TRBJ1-1
v_call: TRBV28
clone_size: -
cdr3_nt: TGTGCCAGCAGTCCGTGGGGGGGGCCGAACACTGAAGCTTTCTTT
cdr3_aa: CASSPWGGPNTEAFF

d_call: TRBD1
j_call: TRBJ1-3
v_call: TRBV6-5
clone_size: -
cdr3_nt: TGTGCCAGCAGTTACAGGACAGGGGGCAGAGGAAACACCATATATTTT
cdr3_aa: CASSYRTGGRGNTIYF

d_call: -
j_call: TRBJ1-5
v_call: TRBV12-3/TRBV12-4
clone_size: -
cdr3_nt: TGTGCCAGCAGCTGGGGGAGGGCTCAGCCCCAGCATTTT
cdr3_aa: CASSWGRAQPQHF

d_call: TRBD2
j_call: TRBJ2-1
v_call: TRBV2
clone_size: -
cdr3_nt: TGTGCCACCTCGGGACTAGCGGGGGGGCGATCCTACAATGAGCAGTTCTTC
cdr3_aa: CATSGLAGGRSYNEQFF

d_call: TRBD1
j_call: TRBJ2-7
v_call: TRBV5-1
clone_size: -
cdr3_nt: TGCGCCAGCAGCCCCACAGGGGCCGCCTACGAGCAGTACTTC
cdr3_aa: CASSPTGAAYEQYF

d_call: -
j_call: TRBJ1-5
v_call: TRBV2
clone_size: -
cdr3_nt: TGTGCCAGCAGTAAGAGGGGGATTAGCAATCAGCCCCAGCATTTT
cdr3_aa: CASSKRGISNQPQHF

d_call: TRBD2
j_call: TRBJ2-3
v_call: TRBV7-9
clone_size: -
cdr3_nt: TGTGCCAGCAGCTTAGTCGTGACTAGCTATCTGCAGTATTTT
cdr3_aa: CASSLVVTSYLQYF

d_call: TRBD2
j_call: TRBJ2-3
v_call: TRBV27
clone_size: once
cdr3_nt: TGTGCCAGCACTTGGACTAGCGGAAGCACAGATACGCAGTATTTT
cdr3_aa: CASTWTSGSTDTQYF

d_call: TRBD1
j_call: TRBJ1-2
v_call: TRBV5-4
clone_size: -
cdr3_nt: TGTGCCAGCAGCTACGGACAGGGAGTAAACTATGGCTACACCTTC
cdr3_aa: CASSYGQGVNYGYTF

d_call: -
j_call: TRBJ1-2
v_call: TRBV7-8
clone_size: -
cdr3_nt: TGTGCCAGCAGCACGCGGGCATCTAACTATGGCTACACCTTC
cdr3_aa: CASSTRASNYGYTF

d_call: TRBD2
j_call: TRBJ2-7
v_call: TRBV4-3
clone_size: -
cdr3_nt: TGCGCCAGCAGCCAAGAGATAGCGGGGGCCTCATACGAGCAGTACTTC
cdr3_aa: CASSQEIAGASYEQYF

d_call: TRBD2
j_call: TRBJ2-7
v_call: TRBV5-5
clone_size: -
cdr3_nt: TGTGCCAGCAGCTTTAGTACTAGCGGTACCTACGAGCAGTACTTC
cdr3_aa: CASSFSTSGTYEQYF

d_call: -
j_call: TRBJ1-1
v_call: TRBV19
clone_size: once
cdr3_nt: TGTGCCAGTATTTCGACAGGCGCGAACACTGAAGCTTTCTTT
cdr3_aa: CASISTGANTEAFF

d_call: -
j_call: TRBJ1-5
v_call: TRBV30
clone_size: -
cdr3_nt: TGTGCCTGGAGTCTTATGCCAGGCAATCAGCCCCAGCATTTT
cdr3_aa: CAWSLMPGNQPQHF

d_call: -
j_call: TRBJ2-1
v_call: TRBV7-3
clone_size: -
cdr3_nt: TGTGCCAGCAGCCCCTCGGGACGGACAGCCTACAATGAGCAGTTCTTC
cdr3_aa: CASSPSGRTAYNEQFF

d_call: TRBD1
j_call: TRBJ1-1
v_call: TRBV19
clone_size: -
cdr3_nt: TGTGCCAGCGGGGGACAGTTTACGAACACTGAAGCTTTCTTT
cdr3_aa: CASGGQFTNTEAFF

d_call: TRBD2
j_call: TRBJ2-4
v_call: TRBV5-1
clone_size: -
cdr3_nt: TGCGCCAGCAGGAGGGAGGGCAAAAACATTCAGTACTTC
cdr3_aa: CASRREGKNIQYF

d_call: -
j_call: TRBJ1-1
v_call: TRBV6-5
clone_size: -
cdr3_nt: TGTGCCAGCAGTTACCGTAGACAGGCCACTGAAGCTTTCTTT
cdr3_aa: CASSYRRQATEAFF

d_call: -
j_call: TRBJ1-1
v_call: TRBV18
clone_size: -
cdr3_nt: TGTGCCAGCTCACCAGACTTCCCGGACACTGAAGCTTTCTTT
cdr3_aa: CASSPDFPDTEAFF

d_call: -
j_call: TRBJ2-7
v_call: TRBV5-1
clone_size: -
cdr3_nt: TGCGCCAGCAGCCTCTTAACAGGTACTTCCTACGAGCAGTACTTC
cdr3_aa: CASSLLTGTSYEQYF

d_call: -
j_call: TRBJ2-7
v_call: TRBV6-5
clone_size: -
cdr3_nt: TGTGCCAGCAGTCCCCAGGGTGTAGGCTCCTACGAGCAGTACTTC
cdr3_aa: CASSPQGVGSYEQYF

d_call: -
j_call: TRBJ1-1
v_call: TRBV7-9
clone_size: -
cdr3_nt: TGTGCCAGCAGCTCCGGACTAATCAGAGAAGCTTTCTTT
cdr3_aa: CASSSGLIREAFF

d_call: -
j_call: TRBJ1-2
v_call: TRBV7-2
clone_size: -
cdr3_nt: TGTGCCAGCAGCCCCCAGGGGAACTATGGCTACACCTTC
cdr3_aa: CASSPQGNYGYTF

d_call: -
j_call: TRBJ2-1
v_call: TRBV5-1
clone_size: -
cdr3_nt: TGCGCCAGCAGCTGGGCTGCGGGCAATGAGCAGTTCTTC
cdr3_aa: CASSWAAGNEQFF

d_call: TRBD1
j_call: TRBJ2-7
v_call: TRBV7-7
clone_size: -
cdr3_nt: TGTGCTAGCAGCCCGGGACAGAGCTCCTACGAGCAGTACTTC
cdr3_aa: CASSPGQSSYEQYF

d_call: TRBD2
j_call: TRBJ2-7
v_call: TRBV7-8
clone_size: -
cdr3_nt: TGTGCCAGCAGCCCTTCCAGCGGGGGCTTCCACCACGAGCAGTACTTC
cdr3_aa: CASSPSSGGFHHEQYF

d_call: -
j_call: TRBJ1-3
v_call: TRBV28
clone_size: -
cdr3_nt: TGTGCCAGCAGTTTAGACAGAACTGGAAACACCATATATTTT
cdr3_aa: CASSLDRTGNTIYF

d_call: -
j_call: TRBJ2-5
v_call: TRBV9
clone_size: -
cdr3_nt: TGTGCCAGCAGCGTTTCCTCGCAGGCGTCCCGAGAGACCCAGTACTTC
cdr3_aa: CASSVSSQASRETQYF

d_call: TRBD1
j_call: TRBJ2-5
v_call: TRBV27
clone_size: -
cdr3_nt: TGTGCCAGCAGCCCTATACCGGGGACAGGCCTAGAGACCCAGTACTTC
cdr3_aa: CASSPIPGTGLETQYF

d_call: -
j_call: TRBJ1-1
v_call: TRBV6-5
clone_size: -
cdr3_nt: TGTGCCAGCAGTTCAAAAGGGGAAGTCACTGAAGCTTTCTTT
cdr3_aa: CASSSKGEVTEAFF

d_call: -
j_call: TRBJ2-7
v_call: TRBV5-4
clone_size: -
cdr3_nt: TGTGCCAGCAGCTTGGATCAGGGGAGCTCCTACGAGCAGTACTTC
cdr3_aa: CASSLDQGSSYEQYF

d_call: TRBD1
j_call: TRBJ1-3
v_call: TRBV6-1
clone_size: once
cdr3_nt: TGTGCCAGCAGTGATTCATTGGGGACAGGGAAAGCTGGAAACACCATATATTTT
cdr3_aa: CASSDSLGTGKAGNTIYF

d_call: -
j_call: TRBJ1-5
v_call: TRBV6-6
clone_size: -
cdr3_nt: TGTGCCAGCAGTTACCCAATCCGACAGACCAATCAGCCCCAGCATTTT
cdr3_aa: CASSYPIRQTNQPQHF

d_call: -
j_call: TRBJ2-1
v_call: TRBV7-3
clone_size: -
cdr3_nt: TGTGCCAGCAGCCTCGCTTATGACAGCTCCTACAATGAGCAGTTCTTC
cdr3_aa: CASSLAYDSSYNEQFF

d_call: TRBD1
j_call: TRBJ1-1
v_call: TRBV5-1
clone_size: once
cdr3_nt: TGCGCCAGCAGCCCAGGACAGGGTGGCACTGAAGCTTTCTTT
cdr3_aa: CASSPGQGGTEAFF

d_call: -
j_call: TRBJ1-1
v_call: TRBV6-2/TRBV6-3
clone_size: -
cdr3_nt: TGTGCCAGCAGTTACTTCCTACAGGGCCCGAACACTGAAGCTTTCTTT
cdr3_aa: CASSYFLQGPNTEAFF

d_call: TRBD1
j_call: TRBJ1-6
v_call: TRBV18
clone_size: -
cdr3_nt: TGTGCCAGCTCACCATTGAGGGGGCAAGGGTCACCCCTCCACTTT
cdr3_aa: CASSPLRGQGSPLHF

d_call: -
j_call: TRBJ1-2
v_call: TRBV24-1
clone_size: few
cdr3_nt: TGTGCCACCAGTGACCCCGGCAGGGGCTATGGCTACACCTTC
cdr3_aa: CATSDPGRGYGYTF

d_call: TRBD1
j_call: TRBJ1-1
v_call: TRBV18
clone_size: -
cdr3_nt: TGTGCCAGCTCGCAACAGGGGGCCCACTTGGGGACTGAAGCTTTCTTT
cdr3_aa: CASSQQGAHLGTEAFF

d_call: TRBD1
j_call: TRBJ1-5
v_call: TRBV28
clone_size: -
cdr3_nt: TGTGCCAGCTCCCTCTTCACAGGGGCGCAGGATCAGCCCCAGCATTTT
cdr3_aa: CASSLFTGAQDQPQHF